This T cell receptor (beta chain) was identified during a study of blood T cell repertoires in COVID-19. In the study overall: COVID-19 samples collected from the United States, Italy and Spain covered acute and convalescent phases.

Study processing details: From reference gene primer amplification, estimates of nucleated cell counts were derived. The repertoire was sequenced with immunoSEQ multiplex PCR; TCRdb's copy has only in-frame clones and lacks some. V, J and clone size reflect that table, while D and trimming were determined from the DNA. The sample lists about 100,000 clones, 81% occurring once. Trimming removed 7 bases from V and 2 bases from J, with 8 bases in between. This CDR3 spans 12 amino acids. CDR1 and CDR2 (germline): MGHDK, SYGVNS. Seattle patients were enrolled while actively infected and followed longitudinally.

The sequenced sample was peripheral blood. The receptor's source is a man older than 75 with COVID-19, enrolled during active disease. The chain couples TRBV25-1 to TRBJ2-5; D is uncertain. The CDR3, as DNA: TGTGCCAGCAACGGAGATCAAGAGACCCAGTACTTC. As protein: CASNGDQETQYF.